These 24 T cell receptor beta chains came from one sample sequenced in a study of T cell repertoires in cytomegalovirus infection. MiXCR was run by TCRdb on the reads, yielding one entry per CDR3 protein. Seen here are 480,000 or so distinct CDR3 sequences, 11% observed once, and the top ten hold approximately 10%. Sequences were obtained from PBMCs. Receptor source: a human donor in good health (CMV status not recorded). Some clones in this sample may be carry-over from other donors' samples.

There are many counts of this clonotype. The CDR3 coding sequence is TGTGCCAGCAGCCCAAGACAGGGGGTAATTCGAAATCAGCCCCAGCATTTT. Its translation is CASSPRQGVIRNQPQHF. J is TRBJ1-5 and V is TRBV7-8; 9 positions agree with TRBD1. J was trimmed by 4 bases and V by 5 bases; bases with no gene match: 12. Germline V gene data show CDR1 as SGHVS and CDR2 as FQNEAQ. This CDR3 has 17 residues.

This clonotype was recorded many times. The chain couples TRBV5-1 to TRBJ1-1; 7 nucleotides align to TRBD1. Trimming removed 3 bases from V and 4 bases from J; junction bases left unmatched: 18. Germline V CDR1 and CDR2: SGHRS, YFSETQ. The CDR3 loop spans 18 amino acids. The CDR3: CASSSKLDTGTETTEAFF. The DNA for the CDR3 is TGCGCCAGCAGCTCCAAACTGGACACCGGGACAGAGACCACTGAAGCTTTCTTT.

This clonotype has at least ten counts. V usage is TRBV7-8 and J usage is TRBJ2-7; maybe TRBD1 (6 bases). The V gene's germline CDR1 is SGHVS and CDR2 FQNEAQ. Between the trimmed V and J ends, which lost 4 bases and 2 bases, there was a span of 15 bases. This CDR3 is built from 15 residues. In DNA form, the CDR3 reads TGTGCCAGCAGCTCGTCCGCAGGGGTCCCCTACGAGCAGTACTTC. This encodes CASSSSAGVPYEQYF.

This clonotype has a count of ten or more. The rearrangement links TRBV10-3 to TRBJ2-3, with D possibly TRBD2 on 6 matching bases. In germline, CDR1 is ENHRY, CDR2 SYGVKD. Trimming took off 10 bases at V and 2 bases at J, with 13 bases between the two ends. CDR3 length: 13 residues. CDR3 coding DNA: TGTGCCAACCGGGACTGGAACACAGATACGCAGTATTTT. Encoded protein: CANRDWNTDTQYF.

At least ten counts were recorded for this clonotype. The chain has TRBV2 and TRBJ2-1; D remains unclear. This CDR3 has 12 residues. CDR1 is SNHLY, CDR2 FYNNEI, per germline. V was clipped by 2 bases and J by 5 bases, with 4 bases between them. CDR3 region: CASSEFNNEQFF. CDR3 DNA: TGTGCCAGCAGTGAATTTAACAATGAGCAGTTCTTC.

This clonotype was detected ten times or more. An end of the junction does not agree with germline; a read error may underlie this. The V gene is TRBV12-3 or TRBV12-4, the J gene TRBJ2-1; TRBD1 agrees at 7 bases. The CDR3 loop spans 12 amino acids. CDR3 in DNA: TGTGCCAGCAGTCAGCCGGACAGGAAAGTGATCTTC. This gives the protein CASSQPDRKVIF.

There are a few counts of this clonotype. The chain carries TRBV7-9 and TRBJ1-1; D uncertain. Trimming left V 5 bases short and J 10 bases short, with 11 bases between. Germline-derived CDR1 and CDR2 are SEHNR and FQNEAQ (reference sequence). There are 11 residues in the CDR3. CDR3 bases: TGTGCCAGCAGCGGAGGCTGGGGAGCTTTCTTT. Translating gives CASSGGWGAFF. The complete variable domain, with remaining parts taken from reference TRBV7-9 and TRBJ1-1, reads DTGVSQNPRHKITKRGQNVTFRCDPISEHNRLYWYRQTLGQGPEFLTYFQNEAQLEKSRLLSDRFSAERPKGSFSTLEIQRTEQGDSAMYLCASSGGWGAFFGQGTRLTVV.

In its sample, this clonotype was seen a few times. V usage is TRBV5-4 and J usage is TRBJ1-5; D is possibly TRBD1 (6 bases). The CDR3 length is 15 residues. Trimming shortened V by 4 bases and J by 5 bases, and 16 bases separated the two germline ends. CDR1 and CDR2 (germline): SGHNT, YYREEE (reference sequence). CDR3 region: CASSPDPDSYQPQHF. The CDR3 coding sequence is TGTGCCAGCAGCCCAGATCCGGACAGCTATCAGCCCCAGCATTTT.

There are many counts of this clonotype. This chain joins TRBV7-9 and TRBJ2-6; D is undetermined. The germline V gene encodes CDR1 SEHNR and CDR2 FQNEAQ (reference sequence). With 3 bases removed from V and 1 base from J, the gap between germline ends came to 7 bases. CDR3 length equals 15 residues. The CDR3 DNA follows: TGTGCCAGCAGCTTCCCCCCATCTGGGGCCAACGTCCTGACTTTC. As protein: CASSFPPSGANVLTF.

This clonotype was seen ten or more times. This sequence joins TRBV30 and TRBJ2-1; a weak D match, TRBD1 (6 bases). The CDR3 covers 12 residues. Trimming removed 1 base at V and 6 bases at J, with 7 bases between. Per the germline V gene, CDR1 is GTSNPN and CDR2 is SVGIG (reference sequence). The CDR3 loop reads CAWSGQVNEQFF. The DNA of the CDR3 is TGTGCCTGGAGTGGACAGGTCAATGAGCAGTTCTTC.

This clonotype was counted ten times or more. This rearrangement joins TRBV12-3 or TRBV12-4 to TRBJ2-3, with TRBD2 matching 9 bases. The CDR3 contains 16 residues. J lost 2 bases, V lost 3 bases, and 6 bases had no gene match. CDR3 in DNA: TGTGCCAGCAGTTTCCTGACTAGCGGCCTCACAGATACGCAGTATTTT. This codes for CASSFLTSGLTDTQYF.

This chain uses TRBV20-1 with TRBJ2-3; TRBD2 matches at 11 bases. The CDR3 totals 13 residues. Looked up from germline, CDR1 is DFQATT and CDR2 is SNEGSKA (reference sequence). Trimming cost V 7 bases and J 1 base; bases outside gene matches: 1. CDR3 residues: CSGGLAGTDTQYF. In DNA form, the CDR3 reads TGCAGTGGGGGACTAGCGGGCACAGATACGCAGTATTTT.

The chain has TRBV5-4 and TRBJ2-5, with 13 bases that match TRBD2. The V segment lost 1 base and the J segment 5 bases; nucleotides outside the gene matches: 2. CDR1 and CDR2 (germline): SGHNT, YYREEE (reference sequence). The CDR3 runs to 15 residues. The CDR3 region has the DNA TGTGCCAGCAGCTTGACTAGCGGGAGGGCGGAGACCCAGTACTTC. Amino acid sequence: CASSLTSGRAETQYF.

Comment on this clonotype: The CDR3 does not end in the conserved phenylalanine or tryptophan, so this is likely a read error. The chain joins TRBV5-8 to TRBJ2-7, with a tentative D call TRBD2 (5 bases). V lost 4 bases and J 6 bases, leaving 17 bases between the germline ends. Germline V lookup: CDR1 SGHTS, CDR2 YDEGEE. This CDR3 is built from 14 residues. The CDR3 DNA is TGTGCCAGCAGCCCTCCGGGAATAGGATGCGAGCAGTACTAC. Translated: CASSPPGIGCEQYY.

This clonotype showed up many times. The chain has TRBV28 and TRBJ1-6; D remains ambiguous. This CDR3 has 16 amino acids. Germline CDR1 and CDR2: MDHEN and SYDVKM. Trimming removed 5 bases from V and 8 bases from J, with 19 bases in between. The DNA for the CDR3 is TGTGCCAGCAGTCCCGGGGTAGGCAGGCAATATTCACCCCTCCACTTT. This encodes CASSPGVGRQYSPLHF.

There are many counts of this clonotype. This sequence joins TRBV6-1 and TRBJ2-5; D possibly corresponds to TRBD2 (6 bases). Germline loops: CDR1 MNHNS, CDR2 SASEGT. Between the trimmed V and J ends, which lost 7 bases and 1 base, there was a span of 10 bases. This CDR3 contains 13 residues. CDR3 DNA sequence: TGTGCCAGCATTTTAGCGGTCCAAGAGACCCAGTACTTC. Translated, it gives CASILAVQETQYF.

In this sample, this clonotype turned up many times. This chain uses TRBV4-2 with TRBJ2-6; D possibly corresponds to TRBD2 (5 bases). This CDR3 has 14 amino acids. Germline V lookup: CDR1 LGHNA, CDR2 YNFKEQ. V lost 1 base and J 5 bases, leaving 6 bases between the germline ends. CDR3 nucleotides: TGTGCCAGCAGCCAAGGCGGGCGGGCCAACGTCCTGACTTTC. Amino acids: CASSQGGRANVLTF.

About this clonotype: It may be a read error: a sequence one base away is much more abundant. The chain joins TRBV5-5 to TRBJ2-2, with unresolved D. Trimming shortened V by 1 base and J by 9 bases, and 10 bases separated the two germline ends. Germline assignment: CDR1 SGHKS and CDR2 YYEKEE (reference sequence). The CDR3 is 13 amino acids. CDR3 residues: CASSLLITRELFF. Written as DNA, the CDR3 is TGTGCCAGCAGCTTGTTAATAACCAGGGAGCTGTTTTTT.

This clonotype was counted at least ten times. The CDR3 loop reads CATSRGDRGSYNEQFF. As DNA, the CDR3 is TGTGCCACCAGCAGGGGTGATCGGGGCTCCTACAATGAGCAGTTCTTC. V and J are TRBV15 and TRBJ2-1; possible D gene TRBD2, 5 bases. V was pared by 3 bases and J by 0 bases, with 12 bases between. The CDR3 has 16 residues. CDR1 is LNHNV and CDR2 is YYDKDF in the germline V gene (reference sequence).

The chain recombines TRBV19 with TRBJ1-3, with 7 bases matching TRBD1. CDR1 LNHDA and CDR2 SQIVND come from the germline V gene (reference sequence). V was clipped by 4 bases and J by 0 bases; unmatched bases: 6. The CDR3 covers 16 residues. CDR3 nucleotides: TGTGCCAGTAGTAGGGGACAGTTTTCCTCTGGAAACACCATATATTTT. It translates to CASSRGQFSSGNTIYF.

CDR3 nucleotide sequence: TGTGCCAGCAGCCCCGCAGGGTCGATTGGCGAAAAACTGTTTTTT. It is translated as CASSPAGSIGEKLFF. This chain uses TRBV28 with TRBJ1-4; D might be TRBD1 (5 bases). This CDR3 spans 15 amino acids. Per germline, CDR1 MDHEN and CDR2 SYDVKM. Trimming removed 6 bases from V and 8 bases from J, with 19 bases in between.

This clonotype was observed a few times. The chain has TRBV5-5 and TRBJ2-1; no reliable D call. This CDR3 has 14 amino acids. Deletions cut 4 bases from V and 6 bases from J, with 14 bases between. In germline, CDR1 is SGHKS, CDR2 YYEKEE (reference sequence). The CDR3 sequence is CASSRFADINEQFF. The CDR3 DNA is TGTGCCAGCAGCCGATTCGCGGATATCAATGAGCAGTTCTTC.

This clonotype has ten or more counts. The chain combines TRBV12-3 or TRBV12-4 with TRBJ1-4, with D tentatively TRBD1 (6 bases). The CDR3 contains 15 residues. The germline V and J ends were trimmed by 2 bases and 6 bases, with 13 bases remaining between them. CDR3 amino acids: CASSLSGQGYEKLFF. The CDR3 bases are TGTGCCAGCAGTTTAAGTGGGCAGGGGTATGAAAAACTGTTTTTT.

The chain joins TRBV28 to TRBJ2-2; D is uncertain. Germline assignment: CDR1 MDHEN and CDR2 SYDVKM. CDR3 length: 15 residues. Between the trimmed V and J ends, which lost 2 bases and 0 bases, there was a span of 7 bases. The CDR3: CASSLASANTGELFF. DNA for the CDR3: TGTGCCAGCAGTTTAGCCAGCGCGAACACCGGGGAGCTGTTTTTT.